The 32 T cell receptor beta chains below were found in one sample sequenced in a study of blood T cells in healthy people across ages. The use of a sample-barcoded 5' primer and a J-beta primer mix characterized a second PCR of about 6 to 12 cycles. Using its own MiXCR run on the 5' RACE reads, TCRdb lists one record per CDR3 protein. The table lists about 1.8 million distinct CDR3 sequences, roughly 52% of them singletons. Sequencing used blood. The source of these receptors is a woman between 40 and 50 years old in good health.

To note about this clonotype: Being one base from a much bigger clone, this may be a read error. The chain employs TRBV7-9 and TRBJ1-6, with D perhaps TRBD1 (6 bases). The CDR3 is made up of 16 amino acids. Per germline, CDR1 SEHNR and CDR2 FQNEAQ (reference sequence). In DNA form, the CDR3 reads TGTGCCAGCAGCGGCAGCGGGACATCGCTTAGCTCACCCCCCCACTTT. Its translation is CASSGSGTSLSSPPHF.

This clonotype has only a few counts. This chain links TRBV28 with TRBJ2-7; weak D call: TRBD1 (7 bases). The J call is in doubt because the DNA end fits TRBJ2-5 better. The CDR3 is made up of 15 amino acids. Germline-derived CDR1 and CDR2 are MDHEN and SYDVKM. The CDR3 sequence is CASSGGTVGRETQYF. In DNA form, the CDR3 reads TGTGCCAGCAGTGGGGGGACAGTTGGTAGAGAGACCCAGTACTTC.

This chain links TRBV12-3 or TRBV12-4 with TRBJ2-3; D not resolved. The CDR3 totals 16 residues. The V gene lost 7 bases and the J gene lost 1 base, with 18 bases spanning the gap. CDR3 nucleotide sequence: TGTGCCAGCACCGGAACGACTGTTAAAGGCACAGATACGCAGTATTTT. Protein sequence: CASTGTTVKGTDTQYF.

CDR3 DNA: TGTGCCGGGCGACAATTTTACGAGCAGTACTTC. It is translated as CAGRQFYEQYF. This chain connects TRBV6-5 to TRBJ2-4; D gene unclear. The last part of the DNA fits TRBJ2-7 better; the J call may be wrong. This CDR3 is 11 amino acids long. Germline V gene lookup returns CDR1 MNHEY and CDR2 SVGAGI.

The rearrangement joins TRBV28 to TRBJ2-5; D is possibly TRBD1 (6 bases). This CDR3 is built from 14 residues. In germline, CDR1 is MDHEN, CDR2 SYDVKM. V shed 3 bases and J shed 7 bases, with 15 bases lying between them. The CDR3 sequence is CASSFGRGVATQYF. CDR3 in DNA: TGTGCCAGCAGTTTTGGCAGGGGCGTGGCGACCCAGTACTTC.

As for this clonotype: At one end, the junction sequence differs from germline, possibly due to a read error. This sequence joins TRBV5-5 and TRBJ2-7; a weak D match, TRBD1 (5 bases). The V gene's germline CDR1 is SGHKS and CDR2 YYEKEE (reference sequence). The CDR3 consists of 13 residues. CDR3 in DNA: TGTGCCAGCAGCCCCTCAGGGATACTCGAGCGGTACTTC. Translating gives CASSPSGILERYF.

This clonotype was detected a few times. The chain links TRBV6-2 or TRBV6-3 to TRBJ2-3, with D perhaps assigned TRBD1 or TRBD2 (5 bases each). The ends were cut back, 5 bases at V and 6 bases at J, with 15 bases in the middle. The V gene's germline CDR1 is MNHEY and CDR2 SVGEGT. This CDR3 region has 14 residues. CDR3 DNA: TGTGCCAGCAGTGACCCGGGACCCGGGGATACGCAGTATTTT. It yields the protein CASSDPGPGDTQYF.

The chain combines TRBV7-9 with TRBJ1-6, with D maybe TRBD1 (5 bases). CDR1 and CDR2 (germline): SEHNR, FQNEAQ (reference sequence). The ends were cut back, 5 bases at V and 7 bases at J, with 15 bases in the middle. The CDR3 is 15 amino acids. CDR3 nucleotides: TGTGCCAGCAGCCGATCCGGGACGGAGAATTCACCCCTCCACTTT. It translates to CASSRSGTENSPLHF.

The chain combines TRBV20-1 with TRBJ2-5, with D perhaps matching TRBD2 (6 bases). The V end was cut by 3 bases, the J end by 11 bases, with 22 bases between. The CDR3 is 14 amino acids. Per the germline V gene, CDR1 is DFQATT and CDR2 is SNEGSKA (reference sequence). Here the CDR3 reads CSARGGFSYNEQYF. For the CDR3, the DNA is TGCAGTGCTAGGGGGGGTTTCTCCTACAATGAGCAGTACTTC.

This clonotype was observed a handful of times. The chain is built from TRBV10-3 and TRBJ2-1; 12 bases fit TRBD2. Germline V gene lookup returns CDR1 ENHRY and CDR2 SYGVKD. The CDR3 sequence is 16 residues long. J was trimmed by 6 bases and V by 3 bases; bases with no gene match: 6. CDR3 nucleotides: TGTGCCATCAGTGACCTAGCGGGGGGGCTGAGCAATGAGCAGTTCTTC. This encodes CAISDLAGGLSNEQFF.

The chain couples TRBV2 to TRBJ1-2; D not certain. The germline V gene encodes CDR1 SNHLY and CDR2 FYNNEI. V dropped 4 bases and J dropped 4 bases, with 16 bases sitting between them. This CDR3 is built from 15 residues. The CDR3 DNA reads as TGTGCCAGCAGTGCAGTCGGCAGTGCAGTCTATGGCTACACCTTC. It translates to CASSAVGSAVYGYTF. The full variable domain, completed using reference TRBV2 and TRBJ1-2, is EPEVTQTPSHQVTQMGQEVILRCVPISNHLYFYWYRQILGQKVEFLVSFYNNEISEKSEIFDDQFSVERPDGSNFTLKIRSTKLEDSAMYFCASSAVGSAVYGYTFGSGTRLTVV.

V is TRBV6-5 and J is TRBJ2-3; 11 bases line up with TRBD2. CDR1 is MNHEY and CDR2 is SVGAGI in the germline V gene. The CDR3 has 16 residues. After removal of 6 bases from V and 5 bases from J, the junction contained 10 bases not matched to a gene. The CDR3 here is CASSFALAGEKDTQYF. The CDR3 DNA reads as TGTGCCAGCAGCTTCGCACTAGCGGGGGAAAAAGATACGCAGTATTTT.

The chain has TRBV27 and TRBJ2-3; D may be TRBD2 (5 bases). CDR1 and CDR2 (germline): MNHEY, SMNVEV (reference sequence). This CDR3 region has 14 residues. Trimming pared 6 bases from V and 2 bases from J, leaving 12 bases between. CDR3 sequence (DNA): TGTGCCAGCAGCCGACTACCGGTCACAGATACGCAGTATTTT. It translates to CASSRLPVTDTQYF.

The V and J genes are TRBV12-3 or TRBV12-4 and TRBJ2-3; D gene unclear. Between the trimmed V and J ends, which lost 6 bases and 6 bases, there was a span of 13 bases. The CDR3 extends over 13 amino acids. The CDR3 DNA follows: TGTGCCAGCAGCAGAGTGGTGTACGATACGCAGTATTTT. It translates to CASSRVVYDTQYF.

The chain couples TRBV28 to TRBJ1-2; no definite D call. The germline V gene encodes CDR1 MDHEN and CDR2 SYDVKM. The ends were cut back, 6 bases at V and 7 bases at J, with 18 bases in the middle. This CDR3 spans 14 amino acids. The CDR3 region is CASSSGGSIRGYTF. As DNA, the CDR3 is TGTGCCAGCAGCTCGGGAGGGAGTATCCGTGGCTACACCTTC.

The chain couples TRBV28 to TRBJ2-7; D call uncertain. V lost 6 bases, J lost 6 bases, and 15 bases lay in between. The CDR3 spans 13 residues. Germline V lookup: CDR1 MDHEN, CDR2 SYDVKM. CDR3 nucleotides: TGTGCCAGCAGCTGGGGAACGTTTTTCGAGCAGTACTTC. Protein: CASSWGTFFEQYF. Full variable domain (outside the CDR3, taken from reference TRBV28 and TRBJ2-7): DVKVTQSSRYLVKRTGEKVFLECVQDMDHENMFWYRQDPGLGLRLIYFSYDVKMKEKGDIPEGYSVSREKKERFSLILESASTNQTSMYLCASSWGTFFEQYFGPGTRLTVT.

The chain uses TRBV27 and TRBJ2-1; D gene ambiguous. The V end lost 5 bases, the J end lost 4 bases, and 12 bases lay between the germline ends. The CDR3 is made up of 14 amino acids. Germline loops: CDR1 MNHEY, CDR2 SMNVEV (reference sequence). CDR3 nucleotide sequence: TGTGCCAGCAGTGACGGTTTGAATTACAATGAGCAGTTCTTC. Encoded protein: CASSDGLNYNEQFF.

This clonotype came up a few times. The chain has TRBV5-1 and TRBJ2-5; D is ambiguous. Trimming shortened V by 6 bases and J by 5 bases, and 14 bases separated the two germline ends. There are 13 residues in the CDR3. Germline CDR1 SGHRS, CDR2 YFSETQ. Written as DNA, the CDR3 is TGCGCCAGCACTGTCCGCGAACGGGAGACCCAGTACTTC. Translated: CASTVRERETQYF.

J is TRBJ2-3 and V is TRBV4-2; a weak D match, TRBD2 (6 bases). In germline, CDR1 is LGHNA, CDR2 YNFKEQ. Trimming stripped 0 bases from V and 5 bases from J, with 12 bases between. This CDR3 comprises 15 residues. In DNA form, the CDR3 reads TGTGCCAGCAGCCAAGACGGGGAGGCACTAGATACGCAGTATTTT. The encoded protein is CASSQDGEALDTQYF.

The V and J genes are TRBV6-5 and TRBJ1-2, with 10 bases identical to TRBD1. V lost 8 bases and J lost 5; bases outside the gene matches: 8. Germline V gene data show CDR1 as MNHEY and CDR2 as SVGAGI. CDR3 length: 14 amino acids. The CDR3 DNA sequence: TGTGCCAGCGGTGACAGGGGGCGAGGGTATGGCTACACCTTC. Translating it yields CASGDRGRGYGYTF.

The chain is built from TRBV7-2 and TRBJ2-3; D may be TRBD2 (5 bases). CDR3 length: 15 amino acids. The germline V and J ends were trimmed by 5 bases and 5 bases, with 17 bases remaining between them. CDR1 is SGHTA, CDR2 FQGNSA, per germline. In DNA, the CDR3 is TGTGCCAGCAGCCCGAACCGGCTCCGGGGAGATACGCAGTATTTT. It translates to CASSPNRLRGDTQYF.

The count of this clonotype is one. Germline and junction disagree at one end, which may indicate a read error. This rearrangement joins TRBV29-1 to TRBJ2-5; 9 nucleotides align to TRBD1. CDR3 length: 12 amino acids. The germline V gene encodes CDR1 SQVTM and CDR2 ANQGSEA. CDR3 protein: CSTGGTSETPYF. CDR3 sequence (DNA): TGCAGCACAGGGGGCACATCGGAGACCCCGTACTTC.

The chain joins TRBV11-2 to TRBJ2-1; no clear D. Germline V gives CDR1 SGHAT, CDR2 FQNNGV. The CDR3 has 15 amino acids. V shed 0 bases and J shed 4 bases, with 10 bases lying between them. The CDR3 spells CASSLEWAQYNEQFF. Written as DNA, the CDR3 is TGTGCCAGCAGCTTAGAGTGGGCCCAATACAATGAGCAGTTCTTC.

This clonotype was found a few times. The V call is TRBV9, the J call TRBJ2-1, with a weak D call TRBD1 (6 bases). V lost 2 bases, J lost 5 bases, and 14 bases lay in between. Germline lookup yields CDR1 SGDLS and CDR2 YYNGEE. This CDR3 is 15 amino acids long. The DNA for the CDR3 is TGTGCCAGCAGCGTCGGAAAGGGGGTTGACAATGAGCAGTTCTTC. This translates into CASSVGKGVDNEQFF.

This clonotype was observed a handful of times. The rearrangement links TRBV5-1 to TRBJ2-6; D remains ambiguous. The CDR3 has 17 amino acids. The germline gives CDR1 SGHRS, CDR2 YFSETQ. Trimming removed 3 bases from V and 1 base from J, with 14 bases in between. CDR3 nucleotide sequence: TGCGCCAGCAGCTCGGCACGCGTTGGGTCTGGGGCCAACGTCCTGACTTTC. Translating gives CASSSARVGSGANVLTF.

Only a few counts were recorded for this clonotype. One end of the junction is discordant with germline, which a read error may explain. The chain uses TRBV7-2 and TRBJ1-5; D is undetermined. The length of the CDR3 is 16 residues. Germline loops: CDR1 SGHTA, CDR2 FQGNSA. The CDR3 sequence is CASCSWTEYSDQPQHF. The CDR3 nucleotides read TGTGCCAGCTGCTCCTGGACGGAATATAGCGATCAGCCCCAGCATTTT.

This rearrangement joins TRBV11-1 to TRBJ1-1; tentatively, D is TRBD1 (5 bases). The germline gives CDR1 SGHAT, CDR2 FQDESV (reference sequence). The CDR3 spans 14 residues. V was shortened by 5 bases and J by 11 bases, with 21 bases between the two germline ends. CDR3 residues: CASSPPEGPKLAFF. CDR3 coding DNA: TGTGCCAGCAGCCCTCCGGAGGGGCCCAAACTGGCTTTCTTT.

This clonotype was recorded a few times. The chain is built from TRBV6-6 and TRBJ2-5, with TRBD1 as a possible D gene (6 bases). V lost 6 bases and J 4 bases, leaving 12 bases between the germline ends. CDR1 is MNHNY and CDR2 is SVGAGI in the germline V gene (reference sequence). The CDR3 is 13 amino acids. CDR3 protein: CASRQGKGETQYF. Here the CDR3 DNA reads TGTGCCAGCAGACAGGGAAAAGGAGAGACCCAGTACTTC.

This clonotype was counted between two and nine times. CDR3 bases: TGTGCCAGCAGCATACTAGCGTCAGTCGAGCAGTTCTTC. Its protein product is CASSILASVEQFF. The chain is built from TRBV5-5 and TRBJ2-1; TRBD2 matches 7 bases. The V segment lost 4 bases and the J segment 10 bases; nucleotides outside the gene matches: 8. The CDR3 spans 13 residues. Germline CDR1 and CDR2: SGHKS and YYEKEE (reference sequence). Drawing the rest from reference TRBV5-5 and TRBJ2-1, the complete variable domain is DAGVTQSPTHLIKTRGQQVTLRCSPISGHKSVSWYQQVLGQGPQFIFQYYEKEERGRGNFPDRFSARQFPNYSSELNVNALLLGDSALYLCASSILASVEQFFGPGTRLTVL.

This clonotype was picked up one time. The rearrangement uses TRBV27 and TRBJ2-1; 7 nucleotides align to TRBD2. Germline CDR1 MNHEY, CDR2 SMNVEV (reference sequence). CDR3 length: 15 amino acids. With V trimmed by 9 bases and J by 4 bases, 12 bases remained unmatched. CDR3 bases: TGTGCCAGTCAGAGGGTAACGGGGGGATACAATGAGCAGTTCTTC. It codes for CASQRVTGGYNEQFF.

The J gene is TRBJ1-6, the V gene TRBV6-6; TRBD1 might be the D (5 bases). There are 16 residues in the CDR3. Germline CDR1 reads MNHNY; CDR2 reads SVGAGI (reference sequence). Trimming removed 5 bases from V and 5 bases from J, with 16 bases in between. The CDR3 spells CASSLTDGDHNSPLHF. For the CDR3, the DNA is TGTGCCAGCAGTCTCACGGACGGGGACCATAATTCACCCCTCCACTTT.

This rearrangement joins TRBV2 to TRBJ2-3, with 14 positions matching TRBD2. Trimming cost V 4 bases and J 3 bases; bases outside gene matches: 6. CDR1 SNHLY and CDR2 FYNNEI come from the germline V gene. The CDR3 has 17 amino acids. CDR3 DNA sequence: TGTGCCAGCAGTGGGCCGGGACTAGCGGGGGAGACAGATACGCAGTATTTT. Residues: CASSGPGLAGETDTQYF.